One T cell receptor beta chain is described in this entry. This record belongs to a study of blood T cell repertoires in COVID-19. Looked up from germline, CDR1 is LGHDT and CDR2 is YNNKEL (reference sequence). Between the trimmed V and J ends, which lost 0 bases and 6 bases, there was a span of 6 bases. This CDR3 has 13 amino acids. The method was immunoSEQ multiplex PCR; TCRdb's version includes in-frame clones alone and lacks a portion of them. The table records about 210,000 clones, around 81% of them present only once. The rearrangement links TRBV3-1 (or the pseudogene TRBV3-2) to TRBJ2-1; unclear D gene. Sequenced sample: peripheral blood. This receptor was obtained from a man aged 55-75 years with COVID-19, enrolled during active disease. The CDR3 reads CASSQDILNEQFF. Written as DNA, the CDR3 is TGTGCCAGCAGCCAAGATATCCTCAATGAGCAGTTCTTC.